The TCR beta chain described here comes from a study of T cell responses to AZD1222 COVID-19 vaccine. A remark on this clone: Its antigen is currently unknown.

CDR3 size: 15 residues. V lost 5 bases and J lost 10; bases outside the gene matches: 11. The germline V gene encodes CDR1 MDHEN and CDR2 SYDVKM. Overall study results and limits: No repertoire was sampled before or during the peak T cell response, only after it.

The assay was immunoSEQ multiplex PCR, and TCRdb's table has in-frame clones only and misses some. The table has about 170,000 clones, approximately 90% seen once. This TCR was sampled from an adult in good health. The sequences come from peripheral blood, collected on day 0 of AZD1222 vaccination. This chain uses TRBV28 with TRBJ1-6, with TRBD1 matching over 7 bases. CDR3 DNA sequence: TGTGCCAGCAGTCCCCCAGGGGGAAGGGGATCACCCCTCCACTTT. Protein product: CASSPPGGRGSPLHF. Complete variable domain (other parts from reference TRBV28 and TRBJ1-6): DVKVTQSSRYLVKRTGEKVFLECVQDMDHENMFWYRQDPGLGLRLIYFSYDVKMKEKGDIPEGYSVSREKKERFSLILESASTNQTSMYLCASSPPGGRGSPLHFGNGTRLTVT.